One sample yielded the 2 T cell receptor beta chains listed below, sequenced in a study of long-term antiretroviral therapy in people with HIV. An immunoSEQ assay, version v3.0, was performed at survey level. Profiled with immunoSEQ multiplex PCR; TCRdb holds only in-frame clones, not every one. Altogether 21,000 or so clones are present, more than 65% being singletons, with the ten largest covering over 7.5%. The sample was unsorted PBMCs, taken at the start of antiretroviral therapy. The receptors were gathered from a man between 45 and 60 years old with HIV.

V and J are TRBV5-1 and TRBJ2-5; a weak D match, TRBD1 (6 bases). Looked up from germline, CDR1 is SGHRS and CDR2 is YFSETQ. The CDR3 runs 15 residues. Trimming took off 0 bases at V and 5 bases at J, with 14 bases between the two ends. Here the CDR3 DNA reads TGCGCCAGCAGCTTGGAGGGGGTAACGCGGGAGACCCAGTACTTC. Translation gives CASSLEGVTRETQYF.

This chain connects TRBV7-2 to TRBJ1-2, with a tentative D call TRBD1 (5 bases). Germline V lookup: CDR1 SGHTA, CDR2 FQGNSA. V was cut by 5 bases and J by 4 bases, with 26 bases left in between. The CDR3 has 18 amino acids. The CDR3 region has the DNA TGTGCCAGCAGCAGACGGTCCGGGACGTCTGGGGAGTCCTATGGCTACACCTTC. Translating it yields CASSRRSGTSGESYGYTF.